These 15 T cell receptor beta chains originate from one sample sequenced in a study of identical twins. TCRdb re-analysed the 5' RACE reads in MiXCR, keeping a single row per CDR3 protein. The table records some 300,000 distinct CDR3 sequences, approximately 13% of them present only once. The same data also went into a second study, on yellow fever vaccine responses in identical twins.

Sequences were obtained from CD8+ T cells sorted from blood. These receptors came from a woman between 18 and 30 years old in good health.

This clonotype has just a few counts. The CDR3 loop is CASSPLFGVGLNEQFF. The CDR3 DNA follows: TGTGCCAGCAGCCCCCTATTCGGGGTAGGGCTCAATGAGCAGTTCTTC. The rearrangement joins TRBV5-5 to TRBJ2-1; perhaps TRBD2 as D (5 bases). The V gene's germline CDR1 is SGHKS and CDR2 YYEKEE (reference sequence). The V end was cut by 4 bases, the J end by 6 bases, with 20 bases between. This CDR3 is 16 amino acids long. The variable domain in full, completed from reference TRBV5-5 and TRBJ2-1, reads DAGVTQSPTHLIKTRGQQVTLRCSPISGHKSVSWYQQVLGQGPQFIFQYYEKEERGRGNFPDRFSARQFPNYSSELNVNALLLGDSALYLCASSPLFGVGLNEQFFGPGTRLTVL.

In its sample, this clonotype was seen a few times. The rearrangement uses TRBV4-1 and TRBJ2-5, with TRBD2 as a possible D gene (5 bases). With 1 base removed from V and 7 bases from J, the gap between germline ends came to 13 bases. The CDR3 covers 14 residues. Germline assignment: CDR1 MGHRA and CDR2 YSYEKL. The CDR3 nucleotides are TGCGCCAGCAGCCAAGTAGAGGGCCGGGGGACCCAGTACTTC. Its translation: CASSQVEGRGTQYF.

The chain combines TRBV29-1 with TRBJ2-2; 12 bases are shared with TRBD2. CDR1 and CDR2 (germline): SQVTM, ANQGSEA. V dropped 7 bases and J dropped 1; count of bases not matched to a gene: 4. CDR3 length equals 15 residues. Here the CDR3 reads CSAPLAGGNTGELFF. CDR3 bases: TGCAGCGCCCCACTAGCGGGAGGGAACACCGGGGAGCTGTTTTTT.

J is TRBJ2-5 and V is TRBV28; no definite D call. Germline CDR1 MDHEN, CDR2 SYDVKM. The germline V and J ends were trimmed by 5 bases and 5 bases, with 12 bases remaining between them. The CDR3 loop spans 13 amino acids. CDR3 sequence reads: CASSPGPRETQYF. Written as DNA, the CDR3 is TGTGCCAGCAGTCCAGGCCCGAGGGAGACCCAGTACTTC.

This chain joins TRBV5-1 and TRBJ1-2; D remains ambiguous. The V gene's germline CDR1 is SGHRS and CDR2 YFSETQ. The germline V and J ends were trimmed by 0 bases and 8 bases, with 11 bases remaining between them. This CDR3 spans 13 amino acids. CDR3 in DNA: TGCGCCAGCAGCTTGGGGGCGGCATGGGGCTACACCTTC. Translating it yields CASSLGAAWGYTF.

This clonotype was seen more than once but under ten times. The chain recombines TRBV7-3 with TRBJ2-6; the D gene is possibly TRBD2 (5 bases). Trimming cost V 1 base and J 4 bases, with 17 bases left between them. Germline V gene lookup returns CDR1 SGHTA and CDR2 FQGTGA. CDR3 length equals 18 residues. The chain's CDR3 is CASSLMSRTGYGANVLTF. The CDR3, as DNA: TGTGCCAGCAGCTTAATGTCAAGAACGGGATACGGGGCCAACGTCCTGACTTTC.

Many counts were recorded for this clonotype. The V call is TRBV7-9, the J call TRBJ2-3, with 8 bases that match TRBD1. Unmatched junction bases numbered 5, after V lost 5 bases and J lost 4 bases. The CDR3 loop spans 14 amino acids. Germline CDR1 is SEHNR and CDR2 is FQNEAQ (reference sequence). CDR3 region: CASSPRQGSDTQYF. The CDR3 DNA sequence: TGTGCCAGCAGCCCCCGACAGGGGTCAGATACGCAGTATTTT.

J is TRBJ2-7 and V is TRBV5-6, with a possible D match to TRBD1 (5 bases). The CDR3 contains 17 residues. V was cut by 0 bases and J by 3 bases, with 19 bases left in between. Per the germline V gene, CDR1 is SGHDT and CDR2 is YYEEEE. DNA for the CDR3: TGTGCCAGCAGCTTGGGACCCAACTCGGTGGACAACTACGAGCAGTACGTC. It is translated as CASSLGPNSVDNYEQYV.

The CDR3 here is CASSAHPGLARELFF. The CDR3 DNA follows: TGTGCCAGCAGCGCCCACCCGGGGTTAGCACGGGAGCTGTTTTTT. This chain links TRBV9 with TRBJ2-2; a weak D match, TRBD2 (5 bases). The CDR3 has 15 amino acids. Germline V gives CDR1 SGDLS, CDR2 YYNGEE. The V end lost 3 bases, the J end lost 9 bases, and 18 bases lay between the germline ends.

This clonotype showed up just a few times. The chain is built from TRBV11-2 and TRBJ2-3; D possibly corresponds to TRBD2 (6 bases). The germline CDR1 and CDR2 sequences are SGHAT and FQNNGV. The length of the CDR3 is 15 residues. Trimming took off 4 bases at V and 0 bases at J, with 11 bases between the two ends. The CDR3 region is CASSSGRDSTDTQYF. The CDR3 DNA reads TGTGCCAGCAGCTCTGGGCGGGACAGCACAGATACGCAGTATTTT.

Points on this clonotype: A much larger clone lies a single base off, so this may be a read error. The chain carries TRBV12-3 or TRBV12-4 and TRBJ2-5, with D uncertain. The CDR3 sequence is 16 residues long. V gave up 5 bases and J gave up 5 bases, with 21 bases separating them. The CDR3 sequence: CASSITESRLSETQYF. The CDR3 region has the DNA TGTGCCAGCAGTATTACGGAGTCGAGGTTGTCGGAGACCCAGTACTTC.

This clonotype was picked up a small number of times. This rearrangement joins TRBV11-2 to TRBJ2-5; 9 bases are a match to TRBD2. Germline values: CDR1 SGHAT, CDR2 FQNNGV. Trimming cost V 0 bases and J 2 bases; bases outside gene matches: 7. The length of the CDR3 is 17 residues. The CDR3 DNA follows: TGTGCCAGCAGCTTAGATGGTAGCGGGGGTTCTCAAGAGACCCAGTACTTC. Translation: CASSLDGSGGSQETQYF. Variable domain in full (rest from reference TRBV11-2 and TRBJ2-5): EAGVAQSPRYKIIEKRQSVAFWCNPISGHATLYWYQQILGQGPKLLIQFQNNGVVDDSQLPKDRFSAERLKGVDSTLKIQPAKLEDSAVYLCASSLDGSGGSQETQYFGPGTRLLVL.

The chain combines TRBV4-2 with TRBJ2-2; 10 positions agree with TRBD2. There are 17 residues in the CDR3. V was clipped by 3 bases and J by 6 bases; unmatched bases: 10. In germline, CDR1 is LGHNA, CDR2 YNFKEQ. CDR3 loop: CASSHWPPGLASGELFF. CDR3 coding DNA: TGTGCCAGCAGCCACTGGCCCCCGGGACTAGCGTCCGGGGAGCTGTTTTTT.

This clonotype was recorded a few times. The V call is TRBV4-1, the J call TRBJ2-2, with unresolved D. Between the trimmed V and J ends, which lost 0 bases and 0 bases, there was a span of 8 bases. This CDR3 has 16 residues. Germline lookup yields CDR1 MGHRA and CDR2 YSYEKL. As DNA, the CDR3 is TGCGCCAGCAGCCAAGAGGGGAATACGAACACCGGGGAGCTGTTTTTT. This encodes CASSQEGNTNTGELFF.

V is TRBV9 and J is TRBJ2-5, with D possibly TRBD1 on 6 matching bases. The V and J ends lost 4 bases and 1 base respectively, with 23 bases between them. The CDR3 consists of 18 residues. Germline loops: CDR1 SGDLS, CDR2 YYNGEE. The CDR3 DNA reads TGTGCCAGCAGCCCGCTCCCTTCGGACAGTAGAAGCCAAGAGACCCAGTACTTC. Translating gives CASSPLPSDSRSQETQYF.